The present T cell receptor (beta chain) was sequenced within a study of beta chain features in type 1 diabetes. A remark on this clone: Its antigen is as yet unknown.

Every participating donor gave one draw, a heparinised blood sample averaging about 110 mL. Sorting gave populations that all exceeded 98% purity. Study-wide findings and caveats: For Type 1 diabetes patients, all four CD4+ subsets carried TCRB CDR3s that were moderately but significantly shorter.

Per the germline V gene, CDR1 is SGHVS and CDR2 is FQNEAQ. CDR3 length: 16 amino acids. V shed 5 bases, J shed 5 bases, and the junction held 11 bases outside the gene matches. Sequencing targeted expressed TCRB transcripts, as all isolated RNA had been reverse transcribed. The method was immunoSEQ multiplex PCR; TCRdb's version includes in-frame clones alone and lacks a portion of them. The data contain around 150,000 clones, about 9% of them singletons. The gene calls are TRBV7-8 and TRBJ2-3, with 9 bases matching TRBD1. This clonotype was obtained from a woman aged 25 to 45 with type 1 diabetes. Input material: central memory CD4+ T cells from blood. The CDR3 DNA sequence: TGTGCCAGCAGCGTACAGGGGGCAAGGGGGGGAGATACGCAGTATTTT. Its protein product is CASSVQGARGGDTQYF.